This TCR beta chain was obtained from a study of shared clonotypes between healthy human individuals. V lost 1 base to trimming and J lost 8 bases, with 11 bases between them. Germline V gene data show CDR1 as SGHVS and CDR2 as FNYEAQ. The CDR3 length is 13 residues. Profiling relied on immunoSEQ multiplex PCR, and the TCRdb table lists in-frame clones only, not all of them. The sample has over a million clones, over 95% seen once. This clone was detected only once. The specimen sequenced was naive CD4+ T cells sorted from blood. As to subset: CD45RA+ positively selected. The V call is TRBV7-6, the J call TRBJ1-2; D unclear. The receptor comes from a man aged 25-45 years in good health. CDR3 in DNA: TGTGCCAGCAGCTTAGTTCCGGAAGAAGGCTACACCTTC. It codes for CASSLVPEEGYTF.